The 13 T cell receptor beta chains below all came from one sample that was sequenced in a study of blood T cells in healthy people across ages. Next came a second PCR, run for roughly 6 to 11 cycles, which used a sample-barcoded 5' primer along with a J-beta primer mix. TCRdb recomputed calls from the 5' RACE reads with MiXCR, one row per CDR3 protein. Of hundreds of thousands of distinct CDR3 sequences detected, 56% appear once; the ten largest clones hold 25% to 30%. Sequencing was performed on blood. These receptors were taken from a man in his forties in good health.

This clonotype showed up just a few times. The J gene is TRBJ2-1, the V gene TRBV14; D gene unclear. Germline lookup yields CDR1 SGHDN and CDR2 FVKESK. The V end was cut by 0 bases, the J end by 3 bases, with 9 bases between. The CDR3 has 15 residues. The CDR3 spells CASSQEDRYYNEQFF. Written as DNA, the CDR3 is TGTGCCAGCAGCCAAGAGGACCGCTACTACAATGAGCAGTTCTTC.

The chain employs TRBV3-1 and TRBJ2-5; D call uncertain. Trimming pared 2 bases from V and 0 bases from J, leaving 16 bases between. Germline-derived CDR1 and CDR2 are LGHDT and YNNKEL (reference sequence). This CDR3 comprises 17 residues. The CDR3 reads CASSQRLGIPDQETQYF. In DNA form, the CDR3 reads TGTGCCAGCAGCCAACGATTAGGAATACCGGACCAAGAGACCCAGTACTTC.

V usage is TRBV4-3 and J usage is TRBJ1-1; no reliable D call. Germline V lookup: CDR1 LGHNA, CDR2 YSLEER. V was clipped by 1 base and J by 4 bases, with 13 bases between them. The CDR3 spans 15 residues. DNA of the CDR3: TGCGCCAGCAGCCAAGTACTCGGGGTTGCCACTGAAGCTTTCTTT. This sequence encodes CASSQVLGVATEAFF.

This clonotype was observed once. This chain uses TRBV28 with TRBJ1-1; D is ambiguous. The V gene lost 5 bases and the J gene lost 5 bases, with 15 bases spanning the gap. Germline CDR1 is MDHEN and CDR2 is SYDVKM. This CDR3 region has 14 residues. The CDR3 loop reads CASSRGRGSTEAFF. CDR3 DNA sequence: TGTGCCAGCAGTCGTGGACGGGGAAGTACTGAAGCTTTCTTT.

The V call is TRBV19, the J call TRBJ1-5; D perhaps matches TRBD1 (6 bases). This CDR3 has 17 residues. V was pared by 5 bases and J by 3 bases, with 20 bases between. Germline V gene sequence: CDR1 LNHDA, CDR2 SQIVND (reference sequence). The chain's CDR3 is CASSFRLGQTINQPQHF. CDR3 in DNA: TGTGCCAGTAGTTTCCGTCTAGGACAGACTATCAATCAGCCCCAGCATTTT.

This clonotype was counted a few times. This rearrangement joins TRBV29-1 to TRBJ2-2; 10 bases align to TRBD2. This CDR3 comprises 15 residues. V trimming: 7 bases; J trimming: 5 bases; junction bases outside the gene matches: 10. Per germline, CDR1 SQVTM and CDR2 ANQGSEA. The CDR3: CSAASSGSRTGELFF. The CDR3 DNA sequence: TGCAGCGCAGCCTCTAGCGGGAGTAGAACCGGGGAGCTGTTTTTT.

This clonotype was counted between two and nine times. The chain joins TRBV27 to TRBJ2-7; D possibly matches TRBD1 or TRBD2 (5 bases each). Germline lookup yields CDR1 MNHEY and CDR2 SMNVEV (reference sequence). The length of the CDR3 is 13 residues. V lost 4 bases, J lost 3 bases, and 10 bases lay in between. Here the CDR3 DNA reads TGTGCCAGCAGTTGGGACCCGCGCTACGAGCAGTACTTC. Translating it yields CASSWDPRYEQYF.

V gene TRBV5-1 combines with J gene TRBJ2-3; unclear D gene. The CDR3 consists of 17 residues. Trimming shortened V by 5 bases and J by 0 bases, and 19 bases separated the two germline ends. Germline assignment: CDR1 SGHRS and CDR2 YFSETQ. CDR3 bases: TGCGCCAGCAGATACACGGACCTTTCTCTTAGCACAGATACGCAGTATTTT. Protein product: CASRYTDLSLSTDTQYF.

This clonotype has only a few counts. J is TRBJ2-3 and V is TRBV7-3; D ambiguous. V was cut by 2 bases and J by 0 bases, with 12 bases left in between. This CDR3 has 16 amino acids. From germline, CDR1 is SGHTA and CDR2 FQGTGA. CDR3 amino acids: CASSLDTGRSTDTQYF. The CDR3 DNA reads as TGTGCCAGCAGCTTAGATACTGGCCGTAGCACAGATACGCAGTATTTT.

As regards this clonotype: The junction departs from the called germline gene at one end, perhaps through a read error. Written as DNA, the CDR3 is TGTACCAGCAGTGTCTCGAATGGGCACTTACAAGAGACCCAGTACTTC. Translating it yields CTSSVSNGHLQETQYF. The chain recombines TRBV2 with TRBJ2-5; D call uncertain. Germline CDR1 is SNHLY and CDR2 is FYNNEI. The CDR3 covers 16 residues.

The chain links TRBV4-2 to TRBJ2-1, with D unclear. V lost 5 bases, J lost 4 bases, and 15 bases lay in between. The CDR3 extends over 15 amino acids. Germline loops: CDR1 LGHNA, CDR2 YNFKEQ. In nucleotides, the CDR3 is TGTGCCAGCAGCTTAGAAGGAGACCAGTACAATGAGCAGTTCTTC. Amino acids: CASSLEGDQYNEQFF.

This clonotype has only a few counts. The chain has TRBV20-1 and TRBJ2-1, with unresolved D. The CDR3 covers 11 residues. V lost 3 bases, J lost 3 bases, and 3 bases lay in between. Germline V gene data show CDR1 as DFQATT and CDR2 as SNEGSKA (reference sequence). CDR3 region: CSASHYNEQFF. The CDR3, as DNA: TGCAGTGCTAGTCACTACAATGAGCAGTTCTTC.

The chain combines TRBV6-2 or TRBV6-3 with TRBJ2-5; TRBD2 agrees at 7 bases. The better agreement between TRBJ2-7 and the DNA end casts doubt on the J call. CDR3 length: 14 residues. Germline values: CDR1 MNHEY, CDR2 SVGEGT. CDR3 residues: CASREAGVTYEQYF. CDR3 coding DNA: TGTGCCAGCAGGGAGGCGGGAGTGACCTACGAGCAGTACTTC.